The rows below give T cell receptor beta chains drawn from one sample of a study of blood T cell repertoires in COVID-19. TCRdb keeps only in-frame clones here, not all; method: immunoSEQ multiplex PCR. The data show roughly 150,000 clones, with around nine tenths seen just once and roughly a sixth held by the top ten. Sequencing was carried out using peripheral blood. All receptors derive from a man in his 60s with active or convalescent COVID-19. The CDR3 runs from the conserved cysteine through the conserved F or W. A D gene is named only where the DNA matches it firmly. Clone size is not always given. Where it is, it says once, few, many or a class for expanded clones.

d_call clone_size j_call v_call cdr3_aa cdr3_nt
TRBD1 - TRBJ1-5 TRBV27 CASSLFAGTGHQPQHF TGTGCCAGCAGTTTATTCGCCGGGACAGGGCACCAGCCCCAGCATTTT
- - TRBJ1-4 TRBV18 CASSPRGDGEKLFF TGTGCCAGCTCACCAAGAGGCGACGGCGAAAAACTGTTTTTT
- - TRBJ1-2 TRBV18 CASSPSLQGGSNYGYTF TGTGCCAGCTCACCCTCCCTACAGGGAGGGTCTAACTATGGCTACACCTTC
TRBD1 - TRBJ1-6 TRBV2 CASIPDRDNSPLHF TGTGCCAGCATCCCGGACAGGGATAATTCACCCCTCCACTTT
- - TRBJ2-2 TRBV7-9 CASSHALRQPELFF TGTGCCAGCAGCCACGCCCTTCGACAGCCTGAGCTGTTTTTT
- - TRBJ1-3 TRBV19 CASRSQKGNTIYF TGTGCCAGTAGGTCCCAGAAAGGAAACACCATATATTTT
- - TRBJ1-1 TRBV6-5 CASVGQMNTEAFF TGTGCCAGCGTCGGACAGATGAACACTGAAGCTTTCTTT
- - TRBJ2-3 TRBV2 CASSFRQAAHTQYF TGTGCCAGCAGTTTCCGACAGGCCGCTCATACGCAGTATTTT
TRBD1 - TRBJ1-6 TRBV6-6 CASRRQGQSSYNSPLHF TGTGCCAGCAGACGACAGGGGCAAAGCTCCTATAATTCACCCCTCCACTTT
- - TRBJ2-7 TRBV29-1 CSVGGVGASYEQYF TGCAGCGTTGGGGGGGTAGGGGCCTCCTACGAGCAGTACTTC
TRBD2 once TRBJ2-1 TRBV10-1 CASSESASGGGLGSYNEQFF TGCGCCAGCAGTGAGTCGGCTAGCGGGGGGGGCCTAGGCTCCTACAATGAGCAGTTCTTC
TRBD1 once TRBJ1-2 TRBV10-1 CASSDSGQGYGYTF TGCGCCAGCAGTGATTCGGGACAGGGATATGGCTACACCTTC
- - TRBJ2-3 TRBV7-9 CASSLGLASDTQYF TGTGCCAGCAGCTTAGGTCTAGCTAGCGATACGCAGTATTTT
- - TRBJ2-1 TRBV12-5 CASGLPAGLYNEQFF TGTGCTAGTGGTTTGCCCGCTGGGCTATACAATGAGCAGTTCTTC
- - TRBJ2-1 TRBV6-6 CASSYAAGEQFF TGTGCCAGCAGTTACGCGGCGGGAGAGCAGTTCTTC
TRBD2 - TRBJ2-1 TRBV24-1 CATSDSGLAGVFLPNEQFF TGTGCCACCAGTGATTCGGGACTAGCGGGAGTGTTCTTACCGAATGAGCAGTTCTTC
- - TRBJ1-5 TRBV6-5 CASSRTVNQPQHF TGTGCCAGCAGTAGGACAGTCAATCAGCCCCAGCATTTT
TRBD2 - TRBJ2-3 TRBV29-1 CSVKRDRPTDTQYF TGCAGCGTCAAGCGGGACCGGCCCACAGATACGCAGTATTTT
TRBD1 - TRBJ1-2 TRBV10-1 CASSPDRVRGYGYTF TGCGCCAGCAGCCCGGACAGGGTTCGGGGCTATGGCTACACCTTC
- - TRBJ2-5 TRBV10-1 CASSAAVYGQETQYF TGCGCCAGCAGTGCAGCGGTATATGGGCAAGAGACCCAGTACTTC
TRBD2 - TRBJ2-1 TRBV10-3 CAISATSGSTNEQFF TGTGCCATCAGTGCGACTAGCGGGTCTACGAATGAGCAGTTCTTC
- - TRBJ2-7 TRBV11-2 CASSLAVGVFYEQYF TGTGCCAGCAGCTTAGCTGTAGGGGTGTTCTACGAGCAGTACTTC
- - TRBJ1-2 TRBV7-9 CASSLGVSGNYGYTF TGTGCCAGCAGCTTAGGGGTCTCGGGGAACTATGGCTACACCTTC
TRBD2 - TRBJ2-2 TRBV4-2 CASSQETSGNTGELFF TGTGCCAGCAGCCAAGAAACTAGCGGGAACACCGGGGAGCTGTTTTTT
TRBD2 - TRBJ2-3 TRBV6-5 CASSYVAGVLDTQYF TGTGCCAGCAGTTACGTAGCGGGAGTGTTAGATACGCAGTATTTT